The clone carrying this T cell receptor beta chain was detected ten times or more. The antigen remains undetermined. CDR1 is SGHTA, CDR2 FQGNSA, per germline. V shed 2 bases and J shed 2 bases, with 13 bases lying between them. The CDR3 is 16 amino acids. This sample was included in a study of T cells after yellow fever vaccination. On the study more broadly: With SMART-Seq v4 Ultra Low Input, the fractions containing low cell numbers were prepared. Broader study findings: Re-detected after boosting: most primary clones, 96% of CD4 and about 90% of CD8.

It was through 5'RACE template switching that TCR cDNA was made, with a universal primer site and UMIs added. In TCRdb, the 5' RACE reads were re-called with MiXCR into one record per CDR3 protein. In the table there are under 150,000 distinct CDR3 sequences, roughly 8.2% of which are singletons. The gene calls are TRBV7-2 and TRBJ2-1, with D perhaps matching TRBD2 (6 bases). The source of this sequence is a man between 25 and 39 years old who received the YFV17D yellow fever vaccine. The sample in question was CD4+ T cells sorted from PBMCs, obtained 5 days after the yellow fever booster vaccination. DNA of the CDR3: TGTGCCAGCAGCTTATGGTCAGCGGGTACCTACAATGAGCAGTTCTTC. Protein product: CASSLWSAGTYNEQFF.